This T cell receptor (beta chain) comes out of a study of CD8 T cells in ankylosing spondylitis. Concerning this clonotype itself: Its matching antigen is unknown.

Trimming removed 6 bases at V and 5 bases at J, with 8 bases between. The CDR3 totals 11 residues. In germline, CDR1 is KGHSH, CDR2 LQKENI. Regarding the study as a whole: The study identified a TCR beta motif of under 10 highly homologous variants that appeared characteristic of ankylosing spondylitis blood. Matched synovial fluid from ankylosing spondylitis patients was reported to be enriched for disease-linked clones.

5'-RACE, quantitative and with molecular barcodes, yielded the TCR beta libraries. TCRdb analysed the 5' RACE reads with MiXCR anew, one entry per CDR3 protein. The sample lists tens of thousands of distinct CDR3 sequences, around 30% occurring once. The TCR comes from a male donor with ankylosing spondylitis or in good health (not recorded which). Sequencing input: blood, either unsorted or a sorted T cell fraction (not recorded which). The rearrangement uses TRBV18 and TRBJ2-7; D gene unclear. CDR3 DNA sequence: TGTGCCAGCTCGCCTGGCGACGAGCAGTACTTC. Translating gives CASSPGDEQYF.